This TCR beta chain was identified during a study of CD8+CD57+ T cells in acquired aplastic anemia. The length of the CDR3 is 9 residues. CDR1 DFQATT and CDR2 SNEGSKA come from the germline V gene (reference sequence). The V and J ends lost 3 bases and 7 bases respectively, with 3 bases between them. Genomic DNA templated the TCR beta VDJ and CDR3 profiling. MiXCR was run by TCRdb on the reads, yielding one entry per CDR3 protein. The table lists under 350,000 distinct CDR3 sequences, roughly 53% of them singletons. Patients who underwent sequencing had shown CD8+CD57+ cell expansion by flow cytometry.

The V call is TRBV20-1, the J call TRBJ1-2; D is undetermined. The sequencing sample was made of sorted CD4+, CD8+, or CD8+CD57+ T cells (not recorded which) from PBMCs. This TCR came from a human donor with aplastic anemia. The CDR3 DNA reads TGCAGTGCTAGGGTTGGCTACACCTTC. This codes for CSARVGYTF.